Listed here is a single TCR beta chain. Its target antigen remains unknown. No much larger clone is present one base from it, and per-base qualities are unavailable. The source of the sample is a study of somatic mutations in T cells in chronic GVHD (dated by TCRdb to 2018 to 2020). Genomic DNA was isolated and then used for the TCRbeta deep sequencing. TCRbeta CDR3 sequencing and initial data processing were performed with the immunoSEQ assay as a commercial service. As for the authors' bioinformatics: IMGT was used to annotate V, D, J genes, while reads were demultiplexed, adapter and primer sequences were stripped out, and similar clones were merged through frequency-ratio clustering. As stored in TCRdb, this immuneACCESS dataset retains in-frame rearrangements with V and J assigned. A fraction of the clones does not appear; measured against another copy, unresolved V genes explain less than half of the discrepancy, and the remainder lacks a known reason. V and J calls and clone size are as listed in that table; D and trimming were resolved from the DNA. The sample has about 14,000 clones on record, around 80% of them singletons. The ten biggest clones cover approximately 29% of the sample.

V is cut back by 1 base and J by 2 bases, with 5 bases in the junction unmatched. CDR1 and CDR2, looked up from the germline V gene, are SQVTM and ANQGSEA. Its CDR3 holds 15 amino acids, cysteine through phenylalanine. Only CDR3 DNA is held: 45 bases, read in frame from base 1. For sorting, cells were stained with anti-CD3, anti-CD4, anti-CD8 and a Vbeta20 antibody from the IOTest Beta Mark kit and sorted on a FACSAria III to a purity above 97%. Peripheral blood was collected in sodium heparin tubes and mononuclear cells were isolated by Ficoll-Paque PLUS density gradient centrifugation. Before TCRbeta deep sequencing, the CD4+ Vbeta20+, CD4+ Vbeta20-, and CD8+ T cell fractions were FACS-sorted.

The TCR was taken from a male patient aged 45-60 years with chronic graft-versus-host disease. Once a transplant has taken place, some T cells may be donor derived. The sample was Vbeta20-negative CD4+ T cells from blood. What this sample's cell subset or site label stands for: CD4+ T cells sorted as TCR Vbeta20 negative by flow cytometry. The chain links TRBV29-1 with TRBJ2-5; 9 bases in the middle match TRBD1. The CDR3 reads CSVEGGTGTQETQYF. The nucleotide sequence is TGCAGCGTTGAAGGAGGGACAGGGACTCAAGAGACCCAGTACTTC.